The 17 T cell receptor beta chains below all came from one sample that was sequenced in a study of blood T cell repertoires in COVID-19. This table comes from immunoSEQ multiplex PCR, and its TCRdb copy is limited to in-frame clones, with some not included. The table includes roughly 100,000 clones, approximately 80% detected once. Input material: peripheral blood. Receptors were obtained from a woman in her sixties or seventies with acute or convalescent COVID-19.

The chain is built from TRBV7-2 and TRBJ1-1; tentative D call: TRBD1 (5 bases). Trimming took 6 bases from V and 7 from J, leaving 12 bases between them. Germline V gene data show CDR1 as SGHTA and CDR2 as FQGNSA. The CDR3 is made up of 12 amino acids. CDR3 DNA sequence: TGTGCCAGCAGTAACCCCGGGGGTGAAGCTTTCTTT. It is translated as CASSNPGGEAFF.

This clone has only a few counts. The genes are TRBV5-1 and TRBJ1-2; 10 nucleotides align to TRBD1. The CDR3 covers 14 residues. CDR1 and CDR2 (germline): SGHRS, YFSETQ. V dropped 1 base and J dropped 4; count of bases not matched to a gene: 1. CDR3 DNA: TGCGCCAGCAGCTTGCGGGACAGGGGCTATGGCTACACCTTC. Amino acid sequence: CASSLRDRGYGYTF.

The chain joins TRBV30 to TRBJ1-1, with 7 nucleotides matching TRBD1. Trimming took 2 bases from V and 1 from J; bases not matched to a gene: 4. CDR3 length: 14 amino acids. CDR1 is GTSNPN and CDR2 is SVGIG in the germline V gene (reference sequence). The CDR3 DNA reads TGTGCCTGGAGTACAGGGGTGTCGAACACTGAAGCTTTCTTT. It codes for CAWSTGVSNTEAFF.

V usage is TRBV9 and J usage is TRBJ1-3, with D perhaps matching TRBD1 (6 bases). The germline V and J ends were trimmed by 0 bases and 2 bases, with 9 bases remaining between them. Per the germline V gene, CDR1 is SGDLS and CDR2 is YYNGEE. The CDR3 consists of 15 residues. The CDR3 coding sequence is TGTGCCAGCAGCGTAGGGGGGGGCACTGGAAACACCATATATTTT. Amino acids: CASSVGGGTGNTIYF.

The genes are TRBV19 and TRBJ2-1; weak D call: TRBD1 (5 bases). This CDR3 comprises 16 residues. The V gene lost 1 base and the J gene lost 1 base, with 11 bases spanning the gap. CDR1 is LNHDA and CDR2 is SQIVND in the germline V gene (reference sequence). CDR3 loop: CASSIAPGISYNEQFF. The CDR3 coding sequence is TGTGCCAGTAGTATAGCGCCAGGGATTTCCTACAATGAGCAGTTCTTC.

The CDR3 reads CASSPLGQGLYEQYF. The CDR3 region has the DNA TGTGCCAGCAGTCCCCTGGGACAGGGCCTCTACGAGCAGTACTTC. The gene calls are TRBV28 and TRBJ2-7, with 9 positions matching TRBD1. The CDR3 has 15 residues. Trimming cost V 5 bases and J 3 bases; bases outside gene matches: 8. Looked up from germline, CDR1 is MDHEN and CDR2 is SYDVKM. Full variable domain (missing parts from reference TRBV28 and TRBJ2-7): DVKVTQSSRYLVKRTGEKVFLECVQDMDHENMFWYRQDPGLGLRLIYFSYDVKMKEKGDIPEGYSVSREKKERFSLILESASTNQTSMYLCASSPLGQGLYEQYFGPGTRLTVT.

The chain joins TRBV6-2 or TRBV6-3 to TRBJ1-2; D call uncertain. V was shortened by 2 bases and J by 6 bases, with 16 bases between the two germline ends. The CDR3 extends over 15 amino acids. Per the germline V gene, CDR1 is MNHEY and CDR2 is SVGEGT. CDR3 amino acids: CASSYGPDPLHGYTF. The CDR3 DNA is TGTGCCAGCAGTTACGGGCCCGATCCCCTGCATGGCTACACCTTC.

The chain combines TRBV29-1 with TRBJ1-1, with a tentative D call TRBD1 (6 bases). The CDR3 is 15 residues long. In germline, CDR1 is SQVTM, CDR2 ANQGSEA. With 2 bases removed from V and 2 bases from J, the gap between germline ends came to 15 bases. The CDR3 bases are TGCAGCGTTGAAACACCATCAGGGGCAAACACTGAAGCTTTCTTT. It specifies CSVETPSGANTEAFF.

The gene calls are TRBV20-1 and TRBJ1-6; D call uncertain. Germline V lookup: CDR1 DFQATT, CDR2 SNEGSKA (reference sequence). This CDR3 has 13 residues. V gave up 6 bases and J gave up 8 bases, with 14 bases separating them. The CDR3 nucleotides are TGCAGTGCCAGTCGAGGTTTTGATTCACCCCTCCACTTT. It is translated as CSASRGFDSPLHF.

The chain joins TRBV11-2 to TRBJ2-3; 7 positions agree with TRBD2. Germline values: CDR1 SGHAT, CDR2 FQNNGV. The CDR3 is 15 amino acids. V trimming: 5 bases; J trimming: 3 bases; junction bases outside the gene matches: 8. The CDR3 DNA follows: TGTGCCAGCAGCGCAAGCGGGACGGGGACAGATACGCAGTATTTT. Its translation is CASSASGTGTDTQYF.

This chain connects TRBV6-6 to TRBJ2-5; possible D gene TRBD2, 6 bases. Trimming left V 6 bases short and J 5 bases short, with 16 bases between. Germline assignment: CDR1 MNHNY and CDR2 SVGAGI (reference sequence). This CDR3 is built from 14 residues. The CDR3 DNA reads TGTGCCAGCAGCACCCTTGGAGGGGTGGAGACCCAGTACTTC. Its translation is CASSTLGGVETQYF.

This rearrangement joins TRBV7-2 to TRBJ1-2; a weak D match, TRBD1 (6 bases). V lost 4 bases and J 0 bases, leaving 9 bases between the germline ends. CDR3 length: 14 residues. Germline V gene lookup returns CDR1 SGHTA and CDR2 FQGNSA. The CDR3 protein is CASSSGTSNYGYTF. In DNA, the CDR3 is TGTGCCAGCAGCTCCGGGACATCTAACTATGGCTACACCTTC.

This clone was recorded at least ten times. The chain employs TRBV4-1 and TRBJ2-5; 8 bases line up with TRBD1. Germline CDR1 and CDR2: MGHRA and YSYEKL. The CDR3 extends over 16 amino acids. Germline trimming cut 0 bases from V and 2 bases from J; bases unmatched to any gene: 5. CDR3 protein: CASSQDRDRTQETQYF. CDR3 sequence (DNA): TGCGCCAGCAGCCAAGACCGGGACAGGACTCAAGAGACCCAGTACTTC.

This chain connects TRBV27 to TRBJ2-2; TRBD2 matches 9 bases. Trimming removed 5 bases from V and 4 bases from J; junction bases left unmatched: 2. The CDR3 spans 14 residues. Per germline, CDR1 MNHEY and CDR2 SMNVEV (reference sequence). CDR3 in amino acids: CASSPAGGTGELFF. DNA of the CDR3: TGTGCCAGCAGTCCAGCGGGGGGCACCGGGGAGCTGTTTTTT.

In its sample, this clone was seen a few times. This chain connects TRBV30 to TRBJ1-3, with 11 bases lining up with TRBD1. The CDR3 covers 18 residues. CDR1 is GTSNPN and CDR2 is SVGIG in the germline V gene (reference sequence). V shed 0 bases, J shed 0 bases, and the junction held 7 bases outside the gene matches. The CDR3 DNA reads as TGTGCCTGGAGTGTACAAGGGACAGGGGGTACCTCTGGAAACACCATATATTTT. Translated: CAWSVQGTGGTSGNTIYF.

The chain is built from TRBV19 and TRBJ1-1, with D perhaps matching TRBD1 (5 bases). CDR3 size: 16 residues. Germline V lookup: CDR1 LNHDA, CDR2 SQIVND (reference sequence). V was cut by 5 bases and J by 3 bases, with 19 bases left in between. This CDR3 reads CASSPGSAMGDTEAFF. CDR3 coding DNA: TGTGCCAGTAGTCCAGGGTCCGCGATGGGTGACACTGAAGCTTTCTTT.

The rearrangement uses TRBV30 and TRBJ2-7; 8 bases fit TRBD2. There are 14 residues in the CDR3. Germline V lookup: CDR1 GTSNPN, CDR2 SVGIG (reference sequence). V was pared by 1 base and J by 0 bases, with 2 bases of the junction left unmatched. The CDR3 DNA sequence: TGTGCCTGGAGTGCCGGGACTAGCTCCTACGAGCAGTACTTC. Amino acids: CAWSAGTSSYEQYF.